Each of the 3 T cell receptor beta chains below was sequenced from the same sample in a study of persistence of HIV-infected CD4 T cells. These receptors lack a known antigen. This was the immunoSEQ version 4 assay in survey mode. TCRdb's table, derived via immunoSEQ multiplex PCR, lists solely in-frame clones and lacks some. This repertoire shows about 19,000 clones, 60% to 80% found once; its top ten account for under 2.5%. An overlapping HIV-1 Gag peptide pool stimulated these cells at 0.95 to 1 ug/peptide/mL. Responding CD4+ T cells were sorted by upregulation of both CD40 ligand and CD69. The sample in question was CD4+ T cells sorted from PBMCs after roughly 20-hour stimulation, obtained from a patient who received antiretroviral therapy. The receptors were gathered from an adult woman with HIV who was CMV-seropositive.

The V and J genes are TRBV6-5 and TRBJ2-2; D not resolved. V lost 2 bases, J lost 1 base, and 8 bases lay in between. This CDR3 region has 15 residues. Germline V gene data show CDR1 as MNHEY and CDR2 as SVGAGI. This CDR3 is CASSYLSENTGELFF. CDR3 in DNA: TGTGCCAGCAGTTACCTTTCCGAGAACACCGGGGAGCTGTTTTTT.

For the CDR3, the DNA is TGCGCCAGCAGCAATTCAAACGTCCTGACTTTC. This gives the protein CASSNSNVLTF. The chain combines TRBV5-1 with TRBJ2-6; D call uncertain. The CDR3 extends over 11 amino acids. Looked up from germline, CDR1 is SGHRS and CDR2 is YFSETQ. Trimming shortened V by 4 bases and J by 10 bases, and 6 bases separated the two germline ends.

This sequence joins TRBV29-1 and TRBJ1-3; the D gene is possibly TRBD1 (5 bases). Trimming pared 4 bases from V and 2 bases from J, leaving 9 bases between. The CDR3 consists of 13 residues. Germline CDR1 and CDR2: SQVTM and ANQGSEA. The CDR3 here is CSVARETGNTIYF. Here the CDR3 DNA reads TGCAGCGTTGCCAGGGAGACTGGAAACACCATATATTTT.